This T cell receptor beta chain was recovered during a study of OX40 agonist ivuxolimab in advanced cancers. Study background: Patients were infused with ivuxolimab every 2 weeks at 0.01 to 10 mg/kg. Overall study results and limits: The 0.1-3.0 mg/kg partial responders had among the lowest clonal expansion. It was not determined which antigens were specifically recognized by the peripheral T cells that had undergone clonal expansion.

The germline gives CDR1 SGHRS, CDR2 YFSETQ. V lost 0 bases and J 4 bases, leaving 13 bases between the germline ends. This CDR3 has 15 residues. The method was immunoSEQ multiplex PCR; TCRdb's version includes in-frame clones alone and lacks a portion of them. The sample lists tens of thousands of clones, more than 80% seen once, with around 12% in the top ten. Concerning this clone itself: Its antigen remains unknown.

This sample comprised CD4+ or CD8+ T cells sorted from blood, obtained in a trial of the OX40 agonist ivuxolimab. V and J are TRBV5-1 and TRBJ1-1; possibly TRBD1 for D (5 bases). The sequence was collected from an adult with an advanced solid tumor such as melanoma, head and neck, liver or kidney cancer. The CDR3 nucleotides are TGCGCCAGCAGCTTGGACATTGGGGCGACCACTGAAGCTTTCTTT. Residues: CASSLDIGATTEAFF.